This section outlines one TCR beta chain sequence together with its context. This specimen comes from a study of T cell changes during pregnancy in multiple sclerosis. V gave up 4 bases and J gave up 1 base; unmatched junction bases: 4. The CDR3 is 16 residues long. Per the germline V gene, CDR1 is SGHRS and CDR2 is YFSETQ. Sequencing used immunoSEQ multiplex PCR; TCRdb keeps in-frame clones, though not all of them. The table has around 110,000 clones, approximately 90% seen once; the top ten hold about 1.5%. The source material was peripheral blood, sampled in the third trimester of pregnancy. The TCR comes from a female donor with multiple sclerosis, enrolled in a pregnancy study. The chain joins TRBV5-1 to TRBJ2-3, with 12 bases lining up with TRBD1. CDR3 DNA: TGCGCCAGCAGCCTGGGACAGGGGGCGCGCACAGATACGCAGTATTTT. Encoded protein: CASSLGQGARTDTQYF.